A selection of T cell receptor beta chains follows, all from one sample in a study of post-analysis software for immune sequencing data. TCRdb independently ran MiXCR on the PCR reads; one entry per CDR3 protein. This sample has about 200,000 distinct CDR3 sequences, with over 25% found just once. Sequenced input: blood. These receptors all stem from a girl aged 2 to 17 with multiple sclerosis. Each CDR3 is given with its conserved first and last residue. A row's size may be missing; if present it is once, few, many or a size class.

J	V	size	CDR3
TRBJ1-4	TRBV3-1	NA	CASSQQTGGREKLFF
TRBJ1-1	TRBV5-1	few	CASSLGGRTDTEAFF
TRBJ1-5	TRBV15	few	CATSREGTANQPQHF
TRBJ2-7	TRBV11-2	NA	CASSPTTGREVYEQYF
TRBJ1-5	TRBV12-3/TRBV12-4	few	CASSEDMDQPQHF
TRBJ1-5	TRBV29-1	few	CSVSGGSNQPQHF
TRBJ1-2	TRBV3-1	NA	CVSSQSRTGVYGYTF
TRBJ1-5	TRBV24-1	NA	CATSDPGDGNQPQHF
TRBJ2-7	TRBV18	few	CASSETGDEQYF
TRBJ2-3	TRBV29-1	many	CSVRLATDTQYF
TRBJ2-5	TRBV5-6	few	CASSATRGETQYF
TRBJ1-5	TRBV20-1	NA	CSARRGQGDQPQHF
TRBJ2-7	TRBV18	few	CASSPGLAGVGEQYF
TRBJ1-6	TRBV10-3	few	CASRGTADSPLHF
TRBJ2-5	TRBV29-1	many	CSVEVSETQYF
TRBJ1-1	TRBV12-5	NA	CASGGGDTWNTEAFF
TRBJ1-6	TRBV6-5	few	CASSLTGPSPGSPLHF